Shown below are 18 T cell receptor beta chains from a single sample sequenced in a study of metastatic and nonmetastatic thyroid tumors. Prior to thyroid surgery, none of the patients had received any treatment. TCRdb ran MiXCR on the PCR reads. This sample yields about 38,000 clones, of which under 30% are seen a single time; about a tenth belongs to the top ten. Sequences were obtained from blood. These receptors originate from a male donor with papillary thyroid cancer or a benign thyroid nodule (not recorded which). Some clones in this sample may be carry-over from other donors' samples.

V is TRBV6-1 and J is TRBJ2-7; TRBD1 agrees at 7 bases. Trimming removed 7 bases from V and 0 bases from J; junction bases left unmatched: 6. This CDR3 spans 14 amino acids. Germline-derived CDR1 and CDR2 are MNHNS and SASEGT. DNA for the CDR3: TGTGCCAGCAAACGACAGGGAAACTCCTACGAGCAGTACTTC. Translated: CASKRQGNSYEQYF.

This clone counts as medium-sized. The rearrangement links TRBV11-2 to TRBJ2-1; D not certain. The CDR3 has 13 amino acids. V shed 4 bases and J shed 6 bases, with 10 bases lying between them. CDR1 SGHAT and CDR2 FQNNGV come from the germline V gene. The DNA for the CDR3 is TGTGCCAGCAGCTCCAGCTCCCTCAATGAGCAGTTCTTC. The encoded protein is CASSSSSLNEQFF. The full variable domain, in which reference TRBV11-2 and TRBJ2-1 provide the parts outside the CDR3, is EAGVAQSPRYKIIEKRQSVAFWCNPISGHATLYWYQQILGQGPKLLIQFQNNGVVDDSQLPKDRFSAERLKGVDSTLKIQPAKLEDSAVYLCASSSSSLNEQFFGPGTRLTVL.

The chain combines TRBV18 with TRBJ2-1; 7 nucleotides match TRBD1. The CDR3 extends over 15 amino acids. Trimming cost V 4 bases and J 3 bases; bases outside gene matches: 6. The germline gives CDR1 KGHSH, CDR2 LQKENI. The CDR3 coding sequence is TGTGCCAGCTCACTACAGGGGATCGGCTACAATGAGCAGTTCTTC. Protein: CASSLQGIGYNEQFF. Full variable domain (missing parts from reference TRBV18 and TRBJ2-1): NAGVMQNPRHLVRRRGQEARLRCSPMKGHSHVYWYRQLPEEGLKFMVYLQKENIIDESGMPKERFSAEFPKEGPSILRIQQVVRGDSAAYFCASSLQGIGYNEQFFGPGTRLTVL.

CDR3 sequence: CSADVTGELFF. CDR3 coding DNA: TGCAGTGCAGATGTAACCGGGGAGCTGTTTTTT. The chain recombines TRBV20-1 with TRBJ2-2; D is undetermined. V was clipped by 6 bases and J by 5 bases, with 7 bases between them. CDR3 length: 11 amino acids. CDR1 is DFQATT, CDR2 SNEGSKA, per germline (reference sequence).

This chain links TRBV4-1 with TRBJ1-2; D unresolved. This CDR3 has 13 residues. Trimming left V 4 bases short and J 0 bases short, with 6 bases between. Germline-derived CDR1 and CDR2 are MGHRA and YSYEKL. As DNA, the CDR3 is TGCGCCAGCAGCCCCACAGCTAACTATGGCTACACCTTC. Amino acids: CASSPTANYGYTF.

By proportion, this clone is medium-sized. V usage is TRBV6-1 and J usage is TRBJ1-1; D may be TRBD1 (5 bases). This CDR3 has 13 residues. Germline loops: CDR1 MNHNS, CDR2 SASEGT. V was clipped by 3 bases and J by 1 base, with 6 bases between them. The CDR3 region is CASSDRENTEAFF. The CDR3 region has the DNA TGTGCCAGCAGTGACAGGGAGAACACTGAAGCTTTCTTT.

The V gene is TRBV20-1, the J gene TRBJ2-3; D may be TRBD1 or TRBD2 (5 bases each). Per germline, CDR1 DFQATT and CDR2 SNEGSKA (reference sequence). V was pared by 1 base and J by 5 bases, with 22 bases between. The CDR3 consists of 17 residues. The CDR3 reads CSARAPPGPVGGDTQYF. The CDR3 DNA is TGCAGTGCTAGAGCTCCCCCGGGGCCCGTCGGTGGAGATACGCAGTATTTT.

CDR3 loop: CASSLQGGLGSNIQYF. The CDR3 DNA is TGTGCCAGCAGCCTCCAGGGTGGTCTAGGCTCGAACATTCAGTACTTC. The V call is TRBV11-2, the J call TRBJ2-4; tentative D call: TRBD1 (5 bases). Germline loops: CDR1 SGHAT, CDR2 FQNNGV. CDR3 length: 16 residues. V lost 5 bases and J 7 bases, leaving 21 bases between the germline ends.

This clone has just one count. The chain employs TRBV7-3 and TRBJ2-2, with D perhaps given as TRBD1 or TRBD2 (7 bases each). The length of the CDR3 is 16 residues. The V gene lost 5 bases and the J gene lost 4 bases, with 17 bases spanning the gap. Germline V gene lookup returns CDR1 SGHTA and CDR2 FQGTGA. CDR3 nucleotide sequence: TGTGCCAGCAGCCTTAATTCAGGGGGGGCCACCGGGGAGCTGTTTTTT. This translates into CASSLNSGGATGELFF.

The J gene is TRBJ1-1, the V gene TRBV5-1; no clear D. This CDR3 comprises 13 residues. Germline V lookup: CDR1 SGHRS, CDR2 YFSETQ. V was cut by 0 bases and J by 10 bases, with 13 bases left in between. CDR3 DNA: TGCGCCAGCAGCTTGGGAATTGGGGAACCAGCTTTCTTT. Its protein is CASSLGIGEPAFF. Variable domain in full (rest from reference TRBV5-1 and TRBJ1-1): KAGVTQTPRYLIKTRGQQVTLSCSPISGHRSVSWYQQTPGQGLQFLFEYFSETQRNKGNFPGRFSGRQFSNSRSEMNVSTLELGDSALYLCASSLGIGEPAFFGQGTRLTVV.

This clone was found many times. J is TRBJ2-3 and V is TRBV7-8, with 9 bases aligning to TRBD2. J lost 4 bases, V lost 5 bases, and 7 bases had no gene match. The CDR3 consists of 15 residues. The germline CDR1 and CDR2 sequences are SGHVS and FQNEAQ. The CDR3 nucleotides read TGTGCCAGCAGCCCCCGGACTAGCGACGCAGATACGCAGTATTTT. Protein: CASSPRTSDADTQYF.

This clone came up many times. This chain links TRBV6-6 with TRBJ2-4, with D possibly called TRBD1 or TRBD2 (5 bases each). In germline, CDR1 is MNHNY, CDR2 SVGAGI (reference sequence). V was shortened by 0 bases and J by 1 base, with 10 bases between the two germline ends. The length of the CDR3 is 16 residues. For the CDR3, the DNA is TGTGCCAGCAGTTACTCGAGGGGCCGGGCCAAAAACATTCAGTACTTC. Its translation is CASSYSRGRAKNIQYF.

The rearrangement links TRBV9 to TRBJ2-2, with TRBD1 matching 8 bases. There are 16 residues in the CDR3. CDR1 is SGDLS and CDR2 is YYNGEE in the germline V gene. V was clipped by 9 bases and J by 0 bases; unmatched bases: 10. The DNA of the CDR3 is TGTGCCACCTCACGGGCGGGACAGGCGAACACCGGGGAGCTGTTTTTT. It codes for CATSRAGQANTGELFF.

This clone has a count of ten or more. The genes are TRBV6-1 and TRBJ1-1, with 7 positions matching TRBD1. V gave up 11 bases and J gave up 5 bases; unmatched junction bases: 8. This CDR3 has 12 amino acids. The germline V gene has CDR1 MNHNS and CDR2 SASEGT. CDR3: CAGSDRATEAFF. The CDR3, as DNA: TGTGCCGGCTCAGACAGGGCGACTGAAGCTTTCTTT.

The chain recombines TRBV10-1 with TRBJ2-7; D may be TRBD1 (5 bases). The germline CDR1 and CDR2 sequences are WNHNN and SYGVQD (reference sequence). The CDR3 is made up of 15 amino acids. V was clipped by 2 bases and J by 6 bases, with 17 bases between them. CDR3 amino acids: CASSEGGHGISEQYF. The CDR3 DNA sequence: TGCGCCAGCAGTGAGGGCGGACATGGAATCAGCGAGCAGTACTTC.

This chain links TRBV3-1 with TRBJ1-2, with D possibly TRBD1 on 6 matching bases. The CDR3 sequence is 15 residues long. Germline V lookup: CDR1 LGHDT, CDR2 YNNKEL (reference sequence). Trimming removed 4 bases at V and 7 bases at J, with 19 bases between. CDR3: CASSPSTGGQGGYTF. The DNA of the CDR3 is TGTGCCAGCAGCCCTTCTACGGGGGGGCAGGGTGGCTACACCTTC.

The chain recombines TRBV7-2 with TRBJ1-3; D unresolved. Germline values: CDR1 SGHTA, CDR2 FQGNSA. V was cut by 2 bases and J by 0 bases, with 8 bases left in between. The CDR3 length is 15 residues. In nucleotides, the CDR3 is TGTGCCAGCAGCTTATACACCCACTCTGGAAACACCATATATTTT. It translates to CASSLYTHSGNTIYF.

This chain joins TRBV18 and TRBJ1-4, with D perhaps matching TRBD1 (5 bases). The CDR3 length is 13 residues. Per germline, CDR1 KGHSH and CDR2 LQKENI. Trimming removed 5 bases at V and 6 bases at J, with 10 bases between. The CDR3, as DNA: TGTGCCAGCTCAGGACAAGGGTATGAAAAACTGTTTTTT. It yields the protein CASSGQGYEKLFF.